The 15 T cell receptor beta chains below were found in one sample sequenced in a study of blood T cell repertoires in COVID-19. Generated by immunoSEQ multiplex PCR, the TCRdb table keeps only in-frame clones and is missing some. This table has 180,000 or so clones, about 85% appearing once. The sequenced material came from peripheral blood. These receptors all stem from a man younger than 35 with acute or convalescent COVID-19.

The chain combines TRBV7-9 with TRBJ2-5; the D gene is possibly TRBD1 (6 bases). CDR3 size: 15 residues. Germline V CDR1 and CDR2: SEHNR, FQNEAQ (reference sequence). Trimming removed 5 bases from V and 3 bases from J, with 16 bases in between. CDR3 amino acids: CASSRPTGREETQYF. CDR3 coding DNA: TGTGCCAGCAGCCGCCCGACAGGACGCGAAGAGACCCAGTACTTC.

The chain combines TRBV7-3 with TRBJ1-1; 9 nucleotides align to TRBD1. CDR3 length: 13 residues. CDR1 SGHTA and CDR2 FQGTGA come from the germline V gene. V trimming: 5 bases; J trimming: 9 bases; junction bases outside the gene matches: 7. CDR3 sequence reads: CASSRTGARQAFF. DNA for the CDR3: TGTGCCAGCAGCCGGACAGGGGCGCGTCAAGCTTTCTTT.

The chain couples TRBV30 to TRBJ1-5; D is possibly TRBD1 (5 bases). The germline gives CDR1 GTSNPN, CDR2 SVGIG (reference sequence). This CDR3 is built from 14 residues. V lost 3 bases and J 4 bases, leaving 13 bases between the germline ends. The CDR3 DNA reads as TGTGCCTGGAGCCGTCCGGGGGGGAATCAGCCCCAGCATTTT. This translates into CAWSRPGGNQPQHF.

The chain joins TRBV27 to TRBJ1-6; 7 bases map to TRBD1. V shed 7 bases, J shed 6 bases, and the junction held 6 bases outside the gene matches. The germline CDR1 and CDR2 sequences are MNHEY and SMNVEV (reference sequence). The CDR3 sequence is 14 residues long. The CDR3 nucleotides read TGTGCCAGCACCTCCGGACAGGTTAATTCACCCCTCCACTTT. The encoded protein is CASTSGQVNSPLHF.

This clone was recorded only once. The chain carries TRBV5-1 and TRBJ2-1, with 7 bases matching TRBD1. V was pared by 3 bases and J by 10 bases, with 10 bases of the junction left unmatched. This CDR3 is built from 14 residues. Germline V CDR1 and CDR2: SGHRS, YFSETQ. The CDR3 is CASSYPDRVSEQFF. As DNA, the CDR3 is TGCGCCAGCAGCTACCCCGACAGGGTAAGCGAGCAGTTCTTC.

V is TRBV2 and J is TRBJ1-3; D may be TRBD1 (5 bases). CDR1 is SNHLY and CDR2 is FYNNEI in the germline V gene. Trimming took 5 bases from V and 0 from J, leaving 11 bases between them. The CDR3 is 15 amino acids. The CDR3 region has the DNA TGTGCCAGCAGTCGGGGGAGCTCCTCTGGAAACACCATATATTTT. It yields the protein CASSRGSSSGNTIYF.

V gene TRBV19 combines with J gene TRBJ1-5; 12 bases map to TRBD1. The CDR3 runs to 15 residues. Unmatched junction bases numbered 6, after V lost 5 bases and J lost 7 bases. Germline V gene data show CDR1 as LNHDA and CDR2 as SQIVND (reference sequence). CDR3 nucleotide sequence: TGTGCCAGTAGTTTCGGGACAGGGGGCTGGCAGCCCCAGCATTTT. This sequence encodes CASSFGTGGWQPQHF. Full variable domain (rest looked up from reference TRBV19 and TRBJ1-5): DGGITQSPKYLFRKEGQNVTLSCEQNLNHDAMYWYRQDPGQGLRLIYYSQIVNDFQKGDIAEGYSVSREKKESFPLTVTSAQKNPTAFYLCASSFGTGGWQPQHFGDGTRLSIL.

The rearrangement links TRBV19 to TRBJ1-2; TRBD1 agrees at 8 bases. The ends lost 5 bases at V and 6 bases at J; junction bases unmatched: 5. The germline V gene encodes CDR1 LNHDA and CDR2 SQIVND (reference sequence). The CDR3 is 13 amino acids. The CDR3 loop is CASSAGTGDGYTF. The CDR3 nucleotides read TGTGCCAGTAGTGCCGGGACAGGAGATGGCTACACCTTC.

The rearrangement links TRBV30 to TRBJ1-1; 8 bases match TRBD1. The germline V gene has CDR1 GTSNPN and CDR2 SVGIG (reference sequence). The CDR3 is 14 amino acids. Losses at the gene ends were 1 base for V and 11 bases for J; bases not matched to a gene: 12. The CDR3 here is CAWSGAGGIVEAFF. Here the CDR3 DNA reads TGTGCCTGGAGTGGCGCAGGGGGCATCGTAGAGGCTTTCTTT. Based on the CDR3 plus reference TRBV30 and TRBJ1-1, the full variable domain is SQTIHQWPATLVQPVGSPLSLECTVEGTSNPNLYWYRQAAGRGLQLLFYSVGIGQISSEVPQNLSASRPQDRQFILSSKKLLLSDSGFYLCAWSGAGGIVEAFFGQGTRLTVV.

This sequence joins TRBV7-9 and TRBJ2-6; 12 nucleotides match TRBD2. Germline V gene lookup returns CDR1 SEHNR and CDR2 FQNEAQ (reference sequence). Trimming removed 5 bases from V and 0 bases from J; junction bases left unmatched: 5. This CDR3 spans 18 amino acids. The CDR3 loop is CASSRTSGAISGANVLTF. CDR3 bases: TGTGCCAGCAGCCGGACTAGCGGGGCGATCTCTGGGGCCAACGTCCTGACTTTC. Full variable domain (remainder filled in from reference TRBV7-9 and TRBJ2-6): DTGVSQNPRHKITKRGQNVTFRCDPISEHNRLYWYRQTLGQGPEFLTYFQNEAQLEKSRLLSDRFSAERPKGSFSTLEIQRTEQGDSAMYLCASSRTSGAISGANVLTFGAGSRLTVL.

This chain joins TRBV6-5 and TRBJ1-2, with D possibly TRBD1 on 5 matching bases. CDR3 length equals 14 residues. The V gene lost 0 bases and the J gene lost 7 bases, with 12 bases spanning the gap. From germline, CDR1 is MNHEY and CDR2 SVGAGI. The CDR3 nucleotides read TGTGCCAGCAGTTACTCCAGGGAATCCGGTGGCTACACCTTC. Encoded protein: CASSYSRESGGYTF.

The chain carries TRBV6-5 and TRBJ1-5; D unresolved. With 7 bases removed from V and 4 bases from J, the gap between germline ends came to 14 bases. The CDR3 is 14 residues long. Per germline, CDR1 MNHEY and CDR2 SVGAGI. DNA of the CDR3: TGTGCCAGCACCCTGAGCGTAGCGAATCAGCCCCAGCATTTT. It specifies CASTLSVANQPQHF.

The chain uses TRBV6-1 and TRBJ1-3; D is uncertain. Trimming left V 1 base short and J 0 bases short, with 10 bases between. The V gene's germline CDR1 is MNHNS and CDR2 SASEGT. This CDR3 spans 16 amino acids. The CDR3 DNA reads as TGTGCCAGCAGTGAAGGGGCACCGACCTCTGGAAACACCATATATTTT. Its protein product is CASSEGAPTSGNTIYF.

The CDR3: CASSGAGGNNEQFF. In DNA form, the CDR3 reads TGTGCCAGCAGTGGAGCGGGGGGTAACAATGAGCAGTTCTTC. The chain uses TRBV6-4 and TRBJ2-1, with 9 bases fitting TRBD2. The J segment lost 5 bases and the V segment lost 4 bases, leaving 3 bases of the junction unmatched. Germline CDR1 and CDR2: MRHNA and SNTAGT. The CDR3 is 14 residues long.

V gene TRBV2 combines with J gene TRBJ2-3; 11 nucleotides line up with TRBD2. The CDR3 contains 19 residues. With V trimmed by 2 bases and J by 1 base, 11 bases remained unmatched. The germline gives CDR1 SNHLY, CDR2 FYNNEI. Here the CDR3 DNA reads TGTGCCAGCAGTGAAAGGTCGGCTAGCGGGGGGTTGGGCACAGATACGCAGTATTTT. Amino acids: CASSERSASGGLGTDTQYF.